This TCR beta chain was recorded in a study of Ad26.COV2.S vaccination and SARS-CoV-2 variants. The CDR3 has 16 amino acids. Germline CDR1 and CDR2: SGHDT and YYEEEE. Deletions cut 0 bases from V and 2 bases from J, with 12 bases between. Assay: immunoSEQ multiplex PCR; the TCRdb copy retains only in-frame clones and omits some. The sample consists of some 320,000 clones, 70% to 90% of them appearing once. Treatment of the sample: some 20 received Ad26.COV2.S at low or high dose, single or two shots; roughly 5 received placebo; per-sample allocation not given. The study sampled participants on day 63 after the first vaccine or placebo injection. Concerning this clone itself: As yet, its antigen is unknown.

Study-wide results and limits: Reportedly, after vaccination the spike-specific CD8+ and CD4+ T cell responses displayed substantial breadth.

This chain links TRBV5-6 with TRBJ1-3, with D tentatively TRBD1 (5 bases). The source was peripheral blood, collected in a trial of Ad26.COV2.S vaccine versus placebo. This sequence originates from a person between 18 and 60 years old who received the Ad26.COV2.S COVID-19 vaccine or a placebo. Written as DNA, the CDR3 is TGTGCCAGCAGCTTGGCCGGGGCCAGGACTGGAAACACCATATATTTT. It codes for CASSLAGARTGNTIYF.